The following is a T cell receptor (beta chain) sequence with its context. Generated by immunoSEQ multiplex PCR, the TCRdb table keeps only in-frame clones and is missing some. The sample consists of some 350,000 clones, about 90% of them appearing once. The CDR3 spans 13 residues. The ends lost 5 bases at V and 3 bases at J; junction bases unmatched: 2. The V gene's germline CDR1 is SGHDN and CDR2 FVKESK. This sample was included in a study of blood T cell repertoires in COVID-19. In the study overall: COVID-19 samples, acute and convalescent, were from the United States, Italy and Spain.

Sequenced sample: peripheral blood. The V gene is TRBV14, the J gene TRBJ1-2; 8 nucleotides agree with TRBD1. The origin of this receptor is a young man with active or convalescent COVID-19. The CDR3 loop reads CASSWGQDYGYTF. CDR3 coding DNA: TGTGCCAGCAGCTGGGGACAGGACTATGGCTACACCTTC.